The source of this T cell receptor (beta chain) is a study of beta chain features in type 1 diabetes. General study points: Diminished insertions and augmented deletions at VDJ junctions characterized type 1 diabetes patients.

This clone was seen a handful of times. Its antigen is still unknown. Sampling consisted of one heparinised blood draw per donor, averaging around 100 mL. Germline CDR1 and CDR2: GTSNPN and SVGIG (reference sequence). The V end was cut by 0 bases, the J end by 4 bases, with 3 bases between. This CDR3 is 12 amino acids long. Expressed TCRB transcripts were sequenced because the isolated RNA had all been reverse transcribed beforehand. Only in-frame clones appear in the TCRdb table, and some are missing; sequencing was by immunoSEQ multiplex PCR. The sample holds hundreds of thousands of clones, 30% seen once.

Sequenced sample: naive CD4+ T cells from blood. The J gene is TRBJ2-2, the V gene TRBV30; D is unresolved. The origin of this receptor is a man between 18 and 29 years old in good health. CDR3 amino acids: CAWSVSTGELFF. DNA for the CDR3: TGTGCCTGGAGTGTTTCCACCGGGGAGCTGTTTTTT.